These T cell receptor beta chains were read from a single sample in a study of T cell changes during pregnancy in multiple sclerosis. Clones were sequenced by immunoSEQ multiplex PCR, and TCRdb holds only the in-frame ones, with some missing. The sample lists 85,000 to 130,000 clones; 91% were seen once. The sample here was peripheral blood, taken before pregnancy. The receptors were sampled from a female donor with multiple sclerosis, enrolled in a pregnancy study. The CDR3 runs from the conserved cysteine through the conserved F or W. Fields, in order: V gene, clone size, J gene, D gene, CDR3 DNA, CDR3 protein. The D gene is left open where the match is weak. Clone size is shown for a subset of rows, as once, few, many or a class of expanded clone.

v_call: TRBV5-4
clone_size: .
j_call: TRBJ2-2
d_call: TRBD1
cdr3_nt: TGTGCCAGCAGCTTGTTTCAAGGGACAGGGCAGAACACCGGGGAGCTGTTTTTT
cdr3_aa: CASSLFQGTGQNTGELFF

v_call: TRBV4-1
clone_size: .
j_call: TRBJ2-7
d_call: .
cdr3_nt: TGCGCCAGCAGCCGACAGGTCTCCTACGAGCAGTACTTC
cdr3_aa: CASSRQVSYEQYF

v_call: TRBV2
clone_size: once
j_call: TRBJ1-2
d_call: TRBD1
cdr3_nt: TGTGCCAGCAGTGAACAGGGGGCTTATGGCTACACCTTC
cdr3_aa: CASSEQGAYGYTF

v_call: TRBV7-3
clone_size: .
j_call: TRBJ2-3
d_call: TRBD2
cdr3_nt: TGTGCCAGCAGCTTAAGACTAGCGGGGAGCACAGATACGCAGTATTTT
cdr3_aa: CASSLRLAGSTDTQYF

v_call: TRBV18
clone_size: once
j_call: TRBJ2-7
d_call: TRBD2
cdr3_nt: TGTGCCAGCTCAACCACCGGGACTAGCTACGAGCAGTACTTC
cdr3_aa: CASSTTGTSYEQYF

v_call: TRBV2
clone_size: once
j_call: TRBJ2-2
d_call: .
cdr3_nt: TGTGCCAGCAGTGTTTCTAGTGGGAGCACCGGGGAGCTGTTTTTT
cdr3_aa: CASSVSSGSTGELFF

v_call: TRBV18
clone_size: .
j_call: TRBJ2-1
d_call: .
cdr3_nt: TGTGCCAGCTCGCCAAATACCGGGACTCTCTACAATGAGCAGTTCTTC
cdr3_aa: CASSPNTGTLYNEQFF

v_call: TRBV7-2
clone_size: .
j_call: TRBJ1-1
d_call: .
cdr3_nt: TGTGCCAGCAGCTTGAACACCATCATGAACACTGAAGCTTTCTTT
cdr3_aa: CASSLNTIMNTEAFF

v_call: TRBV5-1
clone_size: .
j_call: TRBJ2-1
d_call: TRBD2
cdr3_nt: TGCGCCAGCAGCTTGCCCAGTACGGGGGGAGGAAATGAGCAGTTCTTC
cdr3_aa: CASSLPSTGGGNEQFF

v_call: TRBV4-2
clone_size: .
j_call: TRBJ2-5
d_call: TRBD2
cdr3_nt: TGTGCCAGCAGCCAAGATCGGAGAAGCGGGAACCGGGCGGCGGCCCAGTACTTC
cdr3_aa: CASSQDRRSGNRAAAQYF

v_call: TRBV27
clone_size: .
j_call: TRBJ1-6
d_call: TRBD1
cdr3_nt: TGTGCCAGCAGTTTCAGGACAGGGTCTAGTATTTCACCCCTCCACTTT
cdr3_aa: CASSFRTGSSISPLHF

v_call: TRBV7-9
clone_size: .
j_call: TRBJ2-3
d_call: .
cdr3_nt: TGTGCCAGCAGCTCCAGGGAGGGCACAGATACGCAGTATTTT
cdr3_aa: CASSSREGTDTQYF

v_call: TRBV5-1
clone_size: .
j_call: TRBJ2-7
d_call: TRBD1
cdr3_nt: TGCGCCAGCAGCAAGACGACAGGGAGCTACGAGCAGTACTTC
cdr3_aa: CASSKTTGSYEQYF

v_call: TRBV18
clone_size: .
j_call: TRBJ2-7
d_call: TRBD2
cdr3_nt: TGTGCCAGCTCACCGTCCGGGACTAGCGGTACCTACGAGCAGTACTTC
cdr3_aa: CASSPSGTSGTYEQYF

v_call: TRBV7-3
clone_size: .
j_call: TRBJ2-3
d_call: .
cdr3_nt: TGTGCCAGCAGCGCCCGAGGTCCGGATACGCAGTATTTT
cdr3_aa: CASSARGPDTQYF

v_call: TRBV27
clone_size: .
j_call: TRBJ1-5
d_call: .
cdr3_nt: TGTGCCAGCAGTTTAAGAGGGAACAATCAGCCCCAGCATTTT
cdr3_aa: CASSLRGNNQPQHF

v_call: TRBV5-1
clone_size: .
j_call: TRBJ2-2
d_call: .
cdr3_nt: TGCGCCAGCAGCTGGACCCGACGGGGCACCGGGGAGCTGTTTTTT
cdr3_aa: CASSWTRRGTGELFF

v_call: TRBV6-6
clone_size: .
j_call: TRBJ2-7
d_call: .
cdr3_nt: TGTGCCAGCAGAGAGGCAGGGACCTACGAGCAGTACTTC
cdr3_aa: CASREAGTYEQYF

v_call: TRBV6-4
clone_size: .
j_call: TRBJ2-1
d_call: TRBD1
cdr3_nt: TGTGCCAGCAGTGACACGACAGGGATGTCCTACAATGAGCAGTTCTTC
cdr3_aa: CASSDTTGMSYNEQFF

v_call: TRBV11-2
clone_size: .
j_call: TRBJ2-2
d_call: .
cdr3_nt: TGTGCCAGCAGCCCAGGGGTGAGAACCTCCGGGGAGCTGTTTTTT
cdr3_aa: CASSPGVRTSGELFF

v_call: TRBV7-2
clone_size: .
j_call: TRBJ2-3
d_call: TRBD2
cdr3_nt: TGTGCCAGCAGCTTAGAGGTAGCGGGATCGGTAGATACGCAGTATTTT
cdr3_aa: CASSLEVAGSVDTQYF

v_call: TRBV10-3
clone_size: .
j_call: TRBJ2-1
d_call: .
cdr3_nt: TGTGCCATCAAATCCGGGACACCTTTGGAGGATGAGCAGTTCTTC
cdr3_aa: CAIKSGTPLEDEQFF

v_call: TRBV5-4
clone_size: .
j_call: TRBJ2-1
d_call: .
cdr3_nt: TGTGCCAGCAGCTTCGGGAATGAGCAGTTCTTC
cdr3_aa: CASSFGNEQFF

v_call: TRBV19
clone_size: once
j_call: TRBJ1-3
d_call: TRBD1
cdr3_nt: TGTGCCAGTAGTTCCCGGACAGGGTCTGGAAACACCATATATTTT
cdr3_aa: CASSSRTGSGNTIYF

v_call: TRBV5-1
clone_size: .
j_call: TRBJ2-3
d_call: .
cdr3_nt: TGCGCCAGCAGCTTTCCTCGAGATACGCAGTATTTT
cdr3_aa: CASSFPRDTQYF

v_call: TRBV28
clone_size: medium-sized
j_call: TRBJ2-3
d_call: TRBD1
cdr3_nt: TGTGCCAGCAGTCCCCGGGACAGGGCGACAGATACGCAGTATTTT
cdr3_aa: CASSPRDRATDTQYF

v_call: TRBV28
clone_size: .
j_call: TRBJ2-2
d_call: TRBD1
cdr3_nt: TGTGCCAGCCAACCGACAGGGCTTAGCGGGGAGCTGTTTTTT
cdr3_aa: CASQPTGLSGELFF

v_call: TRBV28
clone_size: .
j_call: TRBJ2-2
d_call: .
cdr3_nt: TGTGCCAGCAGTTTTTTTAGCACTCTAAACACCGGGGAGCTGTTTTTT
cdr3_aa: CASSFFSTLNTGELFF

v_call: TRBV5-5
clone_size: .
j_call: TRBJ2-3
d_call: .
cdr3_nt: TGTGCCAGCAGCCAACGGGGTCTAAGCACAGATACGCAGTATTTT
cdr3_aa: CASSQRGLSTDTQYF

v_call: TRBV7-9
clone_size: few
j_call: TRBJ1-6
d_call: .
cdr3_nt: TGTGCCAGCAGCTCTGGACAGTATAATTCACCCCTCCACTTT
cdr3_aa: CASSSGQYNSPLHF

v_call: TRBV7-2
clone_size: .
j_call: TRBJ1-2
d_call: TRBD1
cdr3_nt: TGTGCCAGCACCCGACAGGGCAGGTTGAACTATGGCTACACCTTC
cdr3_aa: CASTRQGRLNYGYTF

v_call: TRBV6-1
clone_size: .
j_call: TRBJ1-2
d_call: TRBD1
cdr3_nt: TGTGCCAGCAGGGCGACAGGGGGCGACTATGGCTACACCTTC
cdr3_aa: CASRATGGDYGYTF

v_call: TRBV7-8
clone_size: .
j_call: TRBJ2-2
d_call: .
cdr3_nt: TGTGCCAGCAGCTCGAGACATATGAACACCGGGGAGCTGTTTTTT
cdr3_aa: CASSSRHMNTGELFF

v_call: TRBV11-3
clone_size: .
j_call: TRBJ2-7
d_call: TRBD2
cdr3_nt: TGTGCCAGCAGCTTCGTAGCGGGGGTCATCTCCTACGAGCAGTACTTC
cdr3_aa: CASSFVAGVISYEQYF

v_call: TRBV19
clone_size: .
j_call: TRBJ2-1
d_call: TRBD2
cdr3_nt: TGTGCCAGTAGTACCCTAGCGGGAGGCCACTCCTACAATGAGCAGTTCTTC
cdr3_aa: CASSTLAGGHSYNEQFF

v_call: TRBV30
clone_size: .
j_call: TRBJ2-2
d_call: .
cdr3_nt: TGTGCCTGGGCACGGGATTACACCGGGGAGCTGTTTTTT
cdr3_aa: CAWARDYTGELFF